This T cell receptor beta chain is from a study of T cells in tumors after PD-1 blockade. Study at large: Daily vismodegib 150 mg continued in a subset of anti-PD-1-treated patients.

V lost 1 base to trimming and J lost 1 base, with 11 bases between them. There are 15 residues in the CDR3. Looked up from germline, CDR1 is SNHLY and CDR2 is FYNNEI. Method: immunoSEQ multiplex PCR; TCRdb's copy keeps in-frame clones and lacks some. The sample has approximately 47,000 clones; roughly three quarters are singletons. V is TRBV2 and J is TRBJ2-7; perhaps D is TRBD1 or TRBD2 (6 bases each). The clonotype originates from a human donor with advanced basal cell or squamous cell carcinoma (not recorded which). The sample in question was PBMCs, obtained before anti-PD-1 therapy. In nucleotides, the CDR3 is TGTGCCAGCAGTGAAGGGGGGGACATTTCCTACGAGCAGTACTTC. It specifies CASSEGGDISYEQYF. The full variable domain, completed using reference TRBV2 and TRBJ2-7, is EPEVTQTPSHQVTQMGQEVILRCVPISNHLYFYWYRQILGQKVEFLVSFYNNEISEKSEIFDDQFSVERPDGSNFTLKIRSTKLEDSAMYFCASSEGGDISYEQYFGPGTRLTVT.